The source of this TCR beta chain is a study of blood T cell repertoires in COVID-19. In the study overall: Samples representing acute and convalescent COVID-19 were sourced from the United States, Italy and Spain. Sources were T cells, B-cell-depleted T cells, or PBMCs; the material itself was cDNA or gDNA.

V lost 0 bases to trimming and J lost 4 bases, with 6 bases between them. The CDR3 is 13 residues long. Germline V gene lookup returns CDR1 KGHSH and CDR2 LQKENI. Original processing notes: Estimated nucleated cell counts came from reference gene primer amplification. The method was immunoSEQ multiplex PCR; TCRdb's version includes in-frame clones alone and lacks a portion of them. Clone size and V and J calls were adopted from that table, with D and trimming inferred from the DNA. Among more than 90,000 clones, 80% to 85% were seen once, and the ten largest hold approximately 7.9%. This sequence originates from a man aged 70-80 years with acute or convalescent COVID-19. Sequencing was performed on peripheral blood. The J gene is TRBJ1-1, the V gene TRBV18; D gene ambiguous. The CDR3 here is CASSPPERTEAFF. In DNA, the CDR3 is TGTGCCAGCTCACCACCGGAGCGCACTGAAGCTTTCTTT.